The clone carrying this TCR beta chain was counted a single time. V shed 1 base and J 2 bases; nucleotides not matched to a gene: 3. The germline CDR1 and CDR2 sequences are SGHDT and YYEEEE. The CDR3 extends over 14 amino acids. Authors' analysis steps: Estimated nucleated cell counts came from reference gene primer amplification. Clones were read by immunoSEQ multiplex PCR, and TCRdb kept only the in-frame ones, dropping some. V and J calls and clone size follow that table, whereas D and trimming were derived from the DNA. The data contain fewer than 250,000 clones, about four fifths of them singletons. The sample comes from a study of blood T cell repertoires in COVID-19. Study information: The United States, Italy and Spain supplied acute and convalescent COVID-19 samples. Nucleic acid was either cDNA or gDNA, and it came from T cells, B-cell-depleted T cells, or PBMCs.

Sequenced: peripheral blood. The chain employs TRBV5-6 and TRBJ2-7; TRBD2 aligns across 7 bases. The sequence was obtained from a woman between 40 and 55 years old with active or convalescent COVID-19. The CDR3 sequence is CASSLYGRTYEQYF. Written as DNA, the CDR3 is TGTGCCAGCAGCTTGTACGGGAGGACCTACGAGCAGTACTTC.